A selection of T cell receptor beta chains follows, all from one sample in a study of blood T cell repertoires in COVID-19. Libraries were prepared by immunoSEQ multiplex PCR; TCRdb keeps only in-frame clonotypes and omits some of them. This sample yields about 200,000 clones, of which approximately 83% are seen a single time; 2% to 3% belongs to the top ten. Sample: peripheral blood. Receptors originate from a woman aged 40 to 50 with active or convalescent COVID-19. Both conserved end residues are part of each CDR3. A D gene is named only where the DNA matches it firmly. The listing skips clone size in some rows; elsewhere it reads once, few, many or a size class.

. | TRBJ1-1 | . | TRBV9 | TGTGCCAGCAGCGTAGATCTCAGGGGAAACACTGAAGCTTTCTTT | CASSVDLRGNTEAFF
. | TRBJ1-4 | . | TRBV27 | TGTGCCAGCAGGAGATGGGGCCTTAATGAAAAACTGTTTTTT | CASRRWGLNEKLFF
TRBD2 | TRBJ2-1 | once | TRBV14 | TGTGCCAGCAGCCCCAACCGGGGGGTGGTGAGAGGGCAGTTCTTC | CASSPNRGVVRGQFF
. | TRBJ2-5 | . | TRBV7-2 | TGTGCCAGCAGTGTACAGGGCCCCGCCCAAGAGACCCAGTACTTC | CASSVQGPAQETQYF
TRBD1 | TRBJ1-1 | . | TRBV6-1 | TGTGCCAGCAGTGACCCGGGACAGGGGAACACTGAAGCTTTCTTT | CASSDPGQGNTEAFF
. | TRBJ1-3 | few | TRBV5-3 | TGTGCCAGAAGCTTGGCTAGGAAGGTCTACTCTGGAAACACCATATATTTT | CARSLARKVYSGNTIYF
TRBD1 | TRBJ1-5 | . | TRBV28 | TGTGCCAGCGCAGGGGGGAGCAATCAGCCCCAGCATTTT | CASAGGSNQPQHF
TRBD1 | TRBJ1-6 | . | TRBV11-1 | TGTGCCAGCAGCTTAGGAGACAGGGCGTGGAGTTCGCCCCTCCACTTT | CASSLGDRAWSSPLHF
. | TRBJ1-5 | . | TRBV2 | TGTGCCAGCAAAAGATCTGACAGGAGCAATCAGCCCCAGCATTTT | CASKRSDRSNQPQHF
TRBD1 | TRBJ1-4 | . | TRBV24-1 | TGTGCCACCAGTGATTCCGACGGGACAGCTAATGAAAAACTGTTTTTT | CATSDSDGTANEKLFF
. | TRBJ2-2 | . | TRBV18 | TGTGCCAGCTCAGGACGGACAGAGAACACCGGGGAGCTGTTTTTT | CASSGRTENTGELFF
. | TRBJ1-3 | . | TRBV7-9 | TGTGCCAGCAGCTCACCCATCCGGGGAAACACCATATATTTT | CASSSPIRGNTIYF
. | TRBJ1-2 | . | TRBV24-1 | TGTGCCGCCATTCAGGGGACGAACTATGGCTACACCTTC | CAAIQGTNYGYTF
TRBD1 | TRBJ1-4 | . | TRBV6-5 | TGTGCCAGCAGCCGCGACAGGGATGAAAAACTGTTTTTT | CASSRDRDEKLFF
. | TRBJ1-2 | . | TRBV28 | TGTGCCAGCAGTTTATGGGAGGGCGTTGACTATGGCTACACCTTC | CASSLWEGVDYGYTF
. | TRBJ1-1 | . | TRBV28 | TGTGCCAGCAGCTTGTGGATGGGGCCGGAGAACACTGAAGCTTTCTTT | CASSLWMGPENTEAFF
TRBD2 | TRBJ2-5 | many | TRBV24-1 | TGTGCCACCAGTGAAAGGACATCCCGGACTAGCGGGGAAGAGACCCAGTACTTC | CATSERTSRTSGEETQYF
. | TRBJ1-2 | . | TRBV5-5 | TGTGCCAGCAGCCTAGGCCGACAGGTCCTTTATGGCTACACCTTC | CASSLGRQVLYGYTF
TRBD2 | TRBJ2-3 | . | TRBV11-2 | TGTGCCAGCAGCATACATAGACTAGCTCAAGCCGCACGTCCAGATACGCAGTATTTT | CASSIHRLAQAARPDTQYF
TRBD1 | TRBJ1-6 | . | TRBV10-1 | TGCGCCAGCACGGGGACTCGGTCGGACAGGGGAATTTCCCTTGATTCACCCCTCCACTTT | CASTGTRSDRGISLDSPLHF
TRBD2 | TRBJ2-1 | . | TRBV11-2 | TGTGCCAGCAGCCTCGGGACTAGACGCGAGCAGTTCTTC | CASSLGTRREQFF
TRBD2 | TRBJ2-3 | . | TRBV6-1 | TGTGCCAGCAGTGAGGCGGGAGGAGACACAGATACGCAGTATTTT | CASSEAGGDTDTQYF
TRBD2 | TRBJ2-1 | once | TRBV24-1 | TGTGCCACCAGTGATTTGTCTAGCGGGAAACTCGGGGATGAGCAGTTCTTC | CATSDLSSGKLGDEQFF
. | TRBJ2-7 | . | TRBV27 | TGTGCCAGCAGTTCCGACAGGTCCACCTACGAGCAGTACTTC | CASSSDRSTYEQYF
TRBD1 | TRBJ1-1 | . | TRBV29-1 | TGCAGCGCTACACAGGGGGCGGTGAACACTGAAGCTTTCTTT | CSATQGAVNTEAFF
. | TRBJ2-3 | . | TRBV11-3 | TGTGCCAGCCGCTTACTAGGCCCAGATACGCAGTATTTT | CASRLLGPDTQYF
TRBD2 | TRBJ2-1 | . | TRBV27 | TGTGCCAGCAAGCGGGTAGGTAAGACTAGCGCACCTTCTGACAATGAGCAGTTCTTC | CASKRVGKTSAPSDNEQFF
. | TRBJ1-2 | . | TRBV28 | TGTGCCAGCAGTTTCACATTGGGGGCTCGGAGGGGCTACACCTTC | CASSFTLGARRGYTF
TRBD2 | TRBJ2-3 | . | TRBV23-1 | TGCGCCAGCAGGGTTAGCGGGAACACAGATACGCAGTATTTT | CASRVSGNTDTQYF
TRBD1 | TRBJ1-2 | . | TRBV7-9 | TGTGCCAGCAGCTTGGAACAGGGGGATGGCTACACCTTC | CASSLEQGDGYTF
. | TRBJ1-6 | . | TRBV30 | TGTGCCTGGAGCCTCTTACCTGGAGGGAGGGATTCACCCCTCCACTTT | CAWSLLPGGRDSPLHF
TRBD1 | TRBJ1-2 | . | TRBV7-9 | TGTGCCAGCAGCTTACAATGGACAGGGGTAGGCTACACCTTC | CASSLQWTGVGYTF